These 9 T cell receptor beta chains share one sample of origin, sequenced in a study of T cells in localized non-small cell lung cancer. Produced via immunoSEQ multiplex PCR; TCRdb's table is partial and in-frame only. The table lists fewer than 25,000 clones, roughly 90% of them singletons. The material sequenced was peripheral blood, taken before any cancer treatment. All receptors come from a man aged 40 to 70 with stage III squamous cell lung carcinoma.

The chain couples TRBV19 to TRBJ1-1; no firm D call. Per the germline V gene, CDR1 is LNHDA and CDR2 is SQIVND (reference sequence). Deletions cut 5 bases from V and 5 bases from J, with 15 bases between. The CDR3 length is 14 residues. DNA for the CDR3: TGTGCCAGTAGTGTGACTCCAGGAGGTACTGAAGCTTTCTTT. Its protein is CASSVTPGGTEAFF.

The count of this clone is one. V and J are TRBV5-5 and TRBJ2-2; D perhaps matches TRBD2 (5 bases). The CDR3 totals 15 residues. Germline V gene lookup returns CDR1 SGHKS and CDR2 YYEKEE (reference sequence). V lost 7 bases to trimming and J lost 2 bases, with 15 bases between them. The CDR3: CASRSPGSNTGELFF. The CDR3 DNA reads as TGTGCCAGCCGATCTCCGGGATCCAACACCGGGGAGCTGTTTTTT.

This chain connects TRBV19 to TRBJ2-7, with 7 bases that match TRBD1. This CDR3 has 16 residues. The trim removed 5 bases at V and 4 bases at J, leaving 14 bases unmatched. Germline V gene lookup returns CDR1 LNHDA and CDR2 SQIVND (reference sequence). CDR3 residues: CASSLRQGSPGYEQYF. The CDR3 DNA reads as TGTGCCAGTAGTTTGCGACAGGGATCACCAGGGTACGAGCAGTACTTC. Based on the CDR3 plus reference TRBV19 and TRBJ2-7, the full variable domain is DGGITQSPKYLFRKEGQNVTLSCEQNLNHDAMYWYRQDPGQGLRLIYYSQIVNDFQKGDIAEGYSVSREKKESFPLTVTSAQKNPTAFYLCASSLRQGSPGYEQYFGPGTRLTVT.

This chain's CDR3 is CAISESPGLAPISSYNEQFF. The CDR3 DNA sequence: TGTGCCATCAGTGAGTCGCCGGGACTAGCGCCGATTAGCTCCTACAATGAGCAGTTCTTC. The genes are TRBV10-3 and TRBJ2-1; 10 bases are shared with TRBD2. The CDR3 has 20 residues. Germline V lookup: CDR1 ENHRY, CDR2 SYGVKD. V was clipped by 0 bases and J by 0 bases; unmatched bases: 11.

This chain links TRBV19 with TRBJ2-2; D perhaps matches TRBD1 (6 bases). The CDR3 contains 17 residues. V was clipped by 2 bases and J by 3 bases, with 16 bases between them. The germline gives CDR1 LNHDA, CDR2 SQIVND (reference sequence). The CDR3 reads CASSISGRTVYTGELFF. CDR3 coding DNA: TGTGCCAGTAGTATATCCGGCCGGACAGTTTACACCGGGGAGCTGTTTTTT.

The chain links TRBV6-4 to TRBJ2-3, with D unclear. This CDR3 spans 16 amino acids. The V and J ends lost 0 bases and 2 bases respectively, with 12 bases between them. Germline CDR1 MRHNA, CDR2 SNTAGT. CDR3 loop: CASSDSVNSPTDTQYF. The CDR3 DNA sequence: TGTGCCAGCAGTGACTCGGTGAACAGTCCCACAGATACGCAGTATTTT.

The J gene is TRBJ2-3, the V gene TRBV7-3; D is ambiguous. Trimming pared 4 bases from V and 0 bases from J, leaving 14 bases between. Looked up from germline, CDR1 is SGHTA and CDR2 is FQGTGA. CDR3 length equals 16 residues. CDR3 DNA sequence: TGTGCCAGCAGCTCTCAGGAAGGTACTAGCACAGATACGCAGTATTTT. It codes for CASSSQEGTSTDTQYF.

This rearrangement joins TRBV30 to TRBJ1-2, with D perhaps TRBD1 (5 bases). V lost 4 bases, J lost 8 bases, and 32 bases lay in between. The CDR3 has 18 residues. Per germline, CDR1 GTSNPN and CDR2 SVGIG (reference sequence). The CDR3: CAWTGGGQGRRPWSGYTF. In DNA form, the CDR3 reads TGTGCCTGGACGGGAGGAGGGCAGGGACGCCGTCCCTGGAGCGGCTACACCTTC.

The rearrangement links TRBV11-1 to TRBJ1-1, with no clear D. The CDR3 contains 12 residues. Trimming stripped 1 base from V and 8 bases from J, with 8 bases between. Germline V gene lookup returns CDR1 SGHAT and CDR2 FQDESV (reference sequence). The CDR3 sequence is CASSLDREEAFF. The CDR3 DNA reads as TGTGCCAGCAGCTTAGATCGGGAAGAAGCTTTCTTT.